The T cell receptor (beta chain) described here comes from a study of T cell responses to AZD1222 COVID-19 vaccine. Some clones are missing from TCRdb's copy, which holds only in-frame ones; the method was immunoSEQ multiplex PCR. Of about 100,000 clones detected, almost 85% appear once; the ten largest clones hold over 15%. This clone was counted a single time. The germline V gene encodes CDR1 GTSNPN and CDR2 SVGIG (reference sequence). V dropped 2 bases and J dropped 6 bases, with 16 bases sitting between them. The CDR3 length is 14 residues. The chain joins TRBV30 to TRBJ1-1; perhaps TRBD1 as D (5 bases). The sample in question was peripheral blood, obtained on day 0 of AZD1222 vaccination. This sequence was found in an adult in good health. The CDR3 region is CAWSTWDRLPEAFF. The CDR3 DNA is TGTGCCTGGAGTACCTGGGACCGTCTCCCTGAAGCTTTCTTT.